This TCR beta chain was retrieved from a study of blood T cell repertoires in COVID-19. The protocol was immunoSEQ multiplex PCR, while the TCRdb copy is restricted to in-frame clones and leaves out a portion. The table lists nearly 200,000 clones, roughly 90% of them singletons. The receptor comes from a woman aged 40 to 50 who had recovered from COVID-19. The sequencing input was peripheral blood.

CDR3 nucleotides: TGTGCCAGCAGAGGGACAGCCTCCTACAATGAGCAGTTCTTC. It codes for CASRGTASYNEQFF. The chain employs TRBV6-5 and TRBJ2-1; 7 bases fit TRBD1. This CDR3 comprises 14 residues. V lost 6 bases to trimming and J lost 0 bases; unmatched junction nucleotides: 2. The germline V gene has CDR1 MNHEY and CDR2 SVGAGI.